Below, one TCR beta chain is given with its context. This sample is drawn from a study of control samples from healthy donors and cancer patients. Method: immunoSEQ multiplex PCR; TCRdb's copy keeps in-frame clones and lacks some. The data contain about 82,000 clones, around 87% of them singletons. Trimming took 10 bases from V and 4 from J, leaving 14 bases between them. The germline CDR1 and CDR2 sequences are SNHLY and FYNNEI. There are 13 residues in the CDR3. V and J are TRBV2 and TRBJ1-5, with D tentatively TRBD1 (5 bases). The material sequenced was blood. The receptor was isolated from a middle-aged man in good health. For the CDR3, the DNA is TGTGCCACCAGACCGGGACCAAATCAGCCCCAGCATTTT. Protein product: CATRPGPNQPQHF.